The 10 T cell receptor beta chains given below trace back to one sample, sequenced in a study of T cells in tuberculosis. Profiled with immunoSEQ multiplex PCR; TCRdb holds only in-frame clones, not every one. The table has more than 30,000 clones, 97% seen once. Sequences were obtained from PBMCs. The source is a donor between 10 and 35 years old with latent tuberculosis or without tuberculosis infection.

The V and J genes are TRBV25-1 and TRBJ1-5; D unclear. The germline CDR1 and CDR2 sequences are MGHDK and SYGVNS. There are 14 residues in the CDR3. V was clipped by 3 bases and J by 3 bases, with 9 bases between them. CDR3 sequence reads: CASSEGQVNQPQHF. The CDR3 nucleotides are TGTGCCAGCAGTGAGGGTCAGGTCAATCAGCCCCAGCATTTT.

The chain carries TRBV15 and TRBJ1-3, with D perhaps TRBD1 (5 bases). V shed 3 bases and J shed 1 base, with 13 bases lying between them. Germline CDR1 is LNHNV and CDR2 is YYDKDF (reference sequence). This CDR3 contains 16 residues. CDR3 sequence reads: CATSRRAGTSGNTIYF. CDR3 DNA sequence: TGTGCCACCAGCAGGAGGGCAGGGACTTCTGGAAACACCATATATTTT. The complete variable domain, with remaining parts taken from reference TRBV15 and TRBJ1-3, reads DAMVIQNPRYQVTQFGKPVTLSCSQTLNHNVMYWYQQKSSQAPKLLFHYYDKDFNNEADTPDNFQSRRPNTSFCFLDIRSPGLGDTAMYLCATSRRAGTSGNTIYFGEGSWLTVV.

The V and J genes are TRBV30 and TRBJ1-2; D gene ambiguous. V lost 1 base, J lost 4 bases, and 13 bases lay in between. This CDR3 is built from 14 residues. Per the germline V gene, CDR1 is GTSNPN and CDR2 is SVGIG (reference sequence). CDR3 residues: CAWSALGGFYGYTF. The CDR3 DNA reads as TGTGCCTGGAGTGCCCTTGGAGGGTTCTATGGCTACACCTTC.

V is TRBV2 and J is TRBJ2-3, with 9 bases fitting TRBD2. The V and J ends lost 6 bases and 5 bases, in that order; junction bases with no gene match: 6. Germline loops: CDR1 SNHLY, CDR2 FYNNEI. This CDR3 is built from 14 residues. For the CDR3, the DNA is TGTGCCAGCAGCATACGGACTAGCGAAGATACGCAGTATTTT. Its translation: CASSIRTSEDTQYF.

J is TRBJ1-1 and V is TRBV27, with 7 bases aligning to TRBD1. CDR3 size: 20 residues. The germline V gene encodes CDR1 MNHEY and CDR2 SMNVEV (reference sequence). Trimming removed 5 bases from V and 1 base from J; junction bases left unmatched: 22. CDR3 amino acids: CASSPTGWDSSDPWNTEAFF. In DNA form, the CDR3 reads TGTGCCAGCAGTCCCACTGGTTGGGACAGCAGCGACCCCTGGAACACTGAAGCTTTCTTT.

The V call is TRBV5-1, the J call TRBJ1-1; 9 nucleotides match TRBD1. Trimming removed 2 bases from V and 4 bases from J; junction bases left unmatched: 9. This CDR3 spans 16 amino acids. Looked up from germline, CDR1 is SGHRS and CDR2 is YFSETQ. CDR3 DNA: TGCGCCAGCAGCTTAACCTTACAGGGGGCGGGCACTGAAGCTTTCTTT. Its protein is CASSLTLQGAGTEAFF.

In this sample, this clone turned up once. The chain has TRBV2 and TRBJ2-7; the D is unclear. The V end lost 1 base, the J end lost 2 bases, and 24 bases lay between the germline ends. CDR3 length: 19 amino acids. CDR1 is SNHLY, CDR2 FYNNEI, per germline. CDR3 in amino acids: CASSEVGRHSPSRPYEQYF. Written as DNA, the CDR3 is TGTGCCAGCAGTGAAGTGGGCAGGCACTCACCCTCCCGGCCCTACGAGCAGTACTTC.

The CDR3 is CATSHLLAGARETQYF. DNA of the CDR3: TGTGCCACCAGCCACCTCTTAGCGGGGGCGCGGGAGACCCAGTACTTC. This chain connects TRBV15 to TRBJ2-5; the match to TRBD2 covers 9 bases. Germline V lookup: CDR1 LNHNV, CDR2 YYDKDF (reference sequence). The V segment lost 5 bases and the J segment 5 bases; nucleotides outside the gene matches: 12. The CDR3 extends over 16 amino acids.

The CDR3 region is CASSDLGLVKYEQYF. CDR3 DNA: TGTGCCAGCAGTGACTTAGGACTAGTTAAGTACGAGCAGTACTTC. V and J are TRBV6-1 and TRBJ2-7; 7 bases match TRBD2. J lost 4 bases, V lost 3 bases, and 9 bases had no gene match. This CDR3 has 15 residues. Germline CDR1 and CDR2: MNHNS and SASEGT.

The CDR3 sequence: CASSLHILAEAFF. The CDR3 nucleotides read TGTGCCAGCAGCTTACACATTTTGGCTGAAGCTTTCTTT. The V and J genes are TRBV11-3 and TRBJ1-1; D is ambiguous. Germline CDR1 SGHNT, CDR2 YENEEA. The CDR3 is 13 residues long. Trimming left V 2 bases short and J 6 bases short, with 10 bases between.